The 18 T cell receptor beta chains listed next were all sequenced from one sample in a study of graft-versus-host responses after intestinal transplantation (dated by TCRdb to the early 2020s). The library was built by means of the immunoSEQ multiplex PCR assay. TCRdb retrieved this table from immuneACCESS and kept in-frame rearrangements only. Not all clones are present; in checked studies, unresolved V genes account for under half, and no reason is known for the remainder. The sample table records roughly 4,800 clones; 85% of these occur just once. The ten largest make up 9.5% to 13% of the sample. Dithiothreitol, EDTA incubations and collagenase D digestion were used to isolate intraepithelial and lamina propria lymphocytes from graft specimens. Here the sequenced sample was ileum tissue, taken 156 days after intestinal transplant. All receptors come from a human patient who received an intestinal transplant, so some T cells may come from the graft donor.

This clone is labeled as large. The chain is built from TRBV2 and TRBJ2-2, with D possibly matching TRBD2 (6 bases). Germline V gene lookup returns CDR1 SNHLY and CDR2 FYNNEI. The CDR3 is 16 residues long. The V end was cut by 6 bases, the J end by 0 bases, with 14 bases between. Here the CDR3 reads CASRPRGGANTGELFF. The CDR3, as DNA: TGTGCCAGCAGGCCGAGGGGCGGGGCGAACACCGGGGAGCTGTTTTTT.

V and J are TRBV29-1 and TRBJ2-4; the D gene is possibly TRBD1 (6 bases). The V and J ends lost 7 bases and 6 bases respectively, with 22 bases between them. Germline V gene lookup returns CDR1 SQVTM and CDR2 ANQGSEA. The CDR3 contains 15 residues. The CDR3: CSAKQGVRGINIQYF. The CDR3 DNA sequence: TGCAGCGCCAAACAAGGTGTGAGGGGGATAAACATTCAGTACTTC.

The chain employs TRBV6-5 and TRBJ2-2; D might be TRBD2 (6 bases). This CDR3 contains 12 residues. Germline V gene sequence: CDR1 MNHEY, CDR2 SVGAGI. Trimming shortened V by 7 bases and J by 6 bases, and 9 bases separated the two germline ends. In DNA form, the CDR3 reads TGTGCCAGCATAGGAGGGGCCGGGGAGCTGTTTTTT. As protein: CASIGGAGELFF.

V usage is TRBV15 and J usage is TRBJ1-5; 7 bases fit TRBD1. Germline assignment: CDR1 LNHNV and CDR2 YYDKDF (reference sequence). V was clipped by 7 bases and J by 5 bases; unmatched bases: 5. The CDR3 spans 13 residues. CDR3: CATTTGDHQPQHF. DNA of the CDR3: TGTGCCACCACAACAGGGGACCATCAGCCCCAGCATTTT.

This clone was seen more than once but under ten times. This chain connects TRBV4-1 to TRBJ2-7, with 8 bases fitting TRBD1. The V segment lost 2 bases and the J segment 7 bases; nucleotides outside the gene matches: 7. In germline, CDR1 is MGHRA, CDR2 YSYEKL. This CDR3 is 14 amino acids long. As DNA, the CDR3 is TGCGCCAGCAGCCAACAGGACAGGGTAGGTGAGCAGTACTTC. This gives the protein CASSQQDRVGEQYF.

This sequence joins TRBV2 and TRBJ2-7; a weak D match, TRBD1 (5 bases). The ends were cut back, 6 bases at V and 6 bases at J, with 21 bases in the middle. Germline CDR1 and CDR2: SNHLY and FYNNEI. The CDR3 loop spans 15 amino acids. CDR3 in amino acids: CASSRAPAQGTEQYF. CDR3 DNA sequence: TGTGCCAGCAGCCGAGCCCCAGCCCAGGGTACCGAGCAGTACTTC.

V and J are TRBV6-5 and TRBJ2-5; the D gene is possibly TRBD1 (6 bases). V was cut by 8 bases and J by 7 bases, with 23 bases left in between. The germline V gene encodes CDR1 MNHEY and CDR2 SVGAGI. The CDR3 spans 15 residues. Written as DNA, the CDR3 is TGTGCCAGCTGGGGGCCTACCAACGCAAGGCGGACCCAGTACTTC. Protein: CASWGPTNARRTQYF.

In this sample, this clone turned up a few times. V and J are TRBV9 and TRBJ2-3; possibly TRBD2 for D (5 bases). The CDR3 has 17 residues. Germline-derived CDR1 and CDR2 are SGDLS and YYNGEE. The V and J ends lost 0 bases and 0 bases respectively, with 14 bases between them. The CDR3 region has the DNA TGTGCCAGCAGCGTAGGCGATAGCGTATCTAGCACAGATACGCAGTATTTT. Translated: CASSVGDSVSSTDTQYF.

CDR3 sequence: CASSYRGRTNEKLFF. The CDR3 coding sequence is TGTGCCAGCAGTTACCGGGGACGGACGAATGAAAAACTGTTTTTT. V and J are TRBV6-5 and TRBJ1-4, with a possible D match to TRBD1 (5 bases). The V and J ends lost 2 bases and 5 bases respectively, with 12 bases between them. CDR3 length equals 15 residues. From germline, CDR1 is MNHEY and CDR2 SVGAGI.

The rearrangement uses TRBV2 and TRBJ1-1; TRBD1 might be the D (6 bases). CDR3 length: 13 residues. Trimming took off 1 base at V and 5 bases at J, with 8 bases between the two ends. CDR1 and CDR2 (germline): SNHLY, FYNNEI. CDR3 bases: TGTGCCAGCAGTGAAGAGAGGGGGACTGAAGCTTTCTTT. Translated: CASSEERGTEAFF.

The chain recombines TRBV28 with TRBJ1-5; the D gene is possibly TRBD1 (5 bases). V lost 2 bases to trimming and J lost 4 bases, with 12 bases between them. Germline V gene lookup returns CDR1 MDHEN and CDR2 SYDVKM. This CDR3 has 15 residues. The CDR3 bases are TGTGCCAGCAGTTTAAGGGGCCAGCGTAATCAGCCCCAGCATTTT. Its translation: CASSLRGQRNQPQHF.

The rearrangement uses TRBV29-1 and TRBJ2-1; no clear D gene. The CDR3 runs 11 residues. Germline-derived CDR1 and CDR2 are SQVTM and ANQGSEA. V was trimmed by 4 bases and J by 5 bases, leaving 6 bases between them. CDR3 coding DNA: TGCAGCGTTGGACCTAACAATGAGCAGTTCTTC. It codes for CSVGPNNEQFF.

The chain has TRBV2 and TRBJ2-7; D gene ambiguous. The CDR3 totals 11 residues. Germline V CDR1 and CDR2: SNHLY, FYNNEI. V was cut by 7 bases and J by 4 bases, with 8 bases left in between. CDR3 amino acids: CASTSLYEQYF. Here the CDR3 DNA reads TGTGCCAGCACTAGTTTGTACGAGCAGTACTTC.

This chain joins TRBV28 and TRBJ2-1; D is ambiguous. Per germline, CDR1 MDHEN and CDR2 SYDVKM. CDR3 length equals 14 residues. V was cut by 3 bases and J by 2 bases, with 8 bases left in between. The CDR3 nucleotides read TGTGCCAGCAGTTTTGTACTGGCCTACAATGAGCAGTTCTTC. Protein: CASSFVLAYNEQFF. Filled out from reference TRBV28 and TRBJ2-1, the complete variable domain reads DVKVTQSSRYLVKRTGEKVFLECVQDMDHENMFWYRQDPGLGLRLIYFSYDVKMKEKGDIPEGYSVSREKKERFSLILESASTNQTSMYLCASSFVLAYNEQFFGPGTRLTVL.

The J gene is TRBJ2-1, the V gene TRBV7-9; 9 bases align to TRBD2. Germline assignment: CDR1 SEHNR and CDR2 FQNEAQ (reference sequence). The CDR3 loop spans 16 amino acids. V lost 3 bases, J lost 6 bases, and 9 bases stayed unmatched. CDR3 nucleotide sequence: TGTGCCAGCAGCTTTTCTTACAGCGGGAGGCTCAATGAGCAGTTCTTC. It yields the protein CASSFSYSGRLNEQFF.

V is TRBV2 and J is TRBJ1-1, with TRBD1 as a possible D gene (5 bases). CDR3 length: 13 residues. Deletions cut 8 bases from V and 0 bases from J, with 10 bases between. Germline assignment: CDR1 SNHLY and CDR2 FYNNEI. The CDR3 coding sequence is TGTGCCAGCGGGGGATCGGTGAACACTGAAGCTTTCTTT. This codes for CASGGSVNTEAFF.

This chain connects TRBV7-9 to TRBJ1-3, with D tentatively TRBD1 (5 bases). Germline CDR1 reads SEHNR; CDR2 reads FQNEAQ (reference sequence). The CDR3 extends over 15 amino acids. V was pared by 6 bases and J by 2 bases, with 14 bases between. The CDR3, as DNA: TGTGCCAGCAGTTGGGGTCCCAGGGCTGGAAACACCATATATTTT. Translating it yields CASSWGPRAGNTIYF.

The gene calls are TRBV5-4 and TRBJ2-3, with 7 positions matching TRBD1. The CDR3 has 14 residues. Germline assignment: CDR1 SGHNT and CDR2 YYREEE (reference sequence). With V trimmed by 5 bases and J by 2 bases, 5 bases remained unmatched. The CDR3 coding sequence is TGTGCCAGCAGAGGGGGCGGGTACACAGATACGCAGTATTTT. Its protein product is CASRGGGYTDTQYF. The whole variable domain, remainder taken from reference TRBV5-4 and TRBJ2-3, is ETGVTQSPTHLIKTRGQQVTLRCSSQSGHNTVSWYQQALGQGPQFIFQYYREEENGRGNFPPRFSGLQFPNYSSELNVNALELDDSALYLCASRGGGYTDTQYFGPGTRLTVL.